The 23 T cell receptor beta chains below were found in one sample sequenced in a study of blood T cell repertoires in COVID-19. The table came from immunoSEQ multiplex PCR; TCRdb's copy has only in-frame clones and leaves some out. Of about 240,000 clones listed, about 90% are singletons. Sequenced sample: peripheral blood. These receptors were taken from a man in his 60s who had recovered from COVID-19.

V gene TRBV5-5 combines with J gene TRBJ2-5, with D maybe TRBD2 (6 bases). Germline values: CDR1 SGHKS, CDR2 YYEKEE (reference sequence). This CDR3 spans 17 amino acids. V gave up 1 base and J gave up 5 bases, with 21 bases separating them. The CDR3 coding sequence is TGTGCCAGCAGCTTGAATTTCGGGGGTCCAGATGGGGAGACCCAGTACTTC. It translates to CASSLNFGGPDGETQYF.

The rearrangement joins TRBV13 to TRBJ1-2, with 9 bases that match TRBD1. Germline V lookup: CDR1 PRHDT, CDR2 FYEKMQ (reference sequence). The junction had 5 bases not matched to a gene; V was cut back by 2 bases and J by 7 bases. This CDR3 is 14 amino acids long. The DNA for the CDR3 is TGTGCCAGCAGCTTAACAGGGGGCGTGGGTGGCTACACCTTC. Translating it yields CASSLTGGVGGYTF.

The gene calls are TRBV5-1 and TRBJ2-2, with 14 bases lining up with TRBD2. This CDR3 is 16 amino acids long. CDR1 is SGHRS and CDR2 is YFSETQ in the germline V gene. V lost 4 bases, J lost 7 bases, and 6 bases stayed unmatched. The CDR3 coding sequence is TGCGCCAGCAGCCGGACTAGCGGGGGGCTTGGCGGGGAGCTGTTTTTT. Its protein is CASSRTSGGLGGELFF.

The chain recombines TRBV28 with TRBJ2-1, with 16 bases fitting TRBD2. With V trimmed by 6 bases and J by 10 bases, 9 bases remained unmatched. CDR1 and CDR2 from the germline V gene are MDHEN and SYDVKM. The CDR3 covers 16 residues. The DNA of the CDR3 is TGTGCCAGCAGCCGAAAGGGACTAGCGGGGGGGCGGGAGCAGTTCTTC. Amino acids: CASSRKGLAGGREQFF. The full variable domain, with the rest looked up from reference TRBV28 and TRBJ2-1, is DVKVTQSSRYLVKRTGEKVFLECVQDMDHENMFWYRQDPGLGLRLIYFSYDVKMKEKGDIPEGYSVSREKKERFSLILESASTNQTSMYLCASSRKGLAGGREQFFGPGTRLTVL.

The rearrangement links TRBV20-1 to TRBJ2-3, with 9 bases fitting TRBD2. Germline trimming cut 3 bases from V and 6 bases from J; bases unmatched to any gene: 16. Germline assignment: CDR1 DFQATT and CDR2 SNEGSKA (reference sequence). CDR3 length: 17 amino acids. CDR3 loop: CSASVVSSGGGCDTQYF. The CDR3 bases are TGCAGTGCTAGTGTCGTAAGTAGCGGGGGCGGGTGCGATACGCAGTATTTT.

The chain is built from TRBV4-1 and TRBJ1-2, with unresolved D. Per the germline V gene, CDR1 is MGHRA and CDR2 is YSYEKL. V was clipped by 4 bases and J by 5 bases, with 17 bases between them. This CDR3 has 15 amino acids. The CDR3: CASSPASTRIYGYTF. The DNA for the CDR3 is TGCGCCAGCAGCCCCGCCTCGACGAGGATTTATGGCTACACCTTC.

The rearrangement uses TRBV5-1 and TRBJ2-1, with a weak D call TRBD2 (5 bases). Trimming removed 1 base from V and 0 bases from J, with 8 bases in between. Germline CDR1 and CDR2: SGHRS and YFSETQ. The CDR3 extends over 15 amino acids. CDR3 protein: CASSLLRGSYNEQFF. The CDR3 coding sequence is TGCGCCAGCAGCTTGCTTCGGGGCTCCTACAATGAGCAGTTCTTC.

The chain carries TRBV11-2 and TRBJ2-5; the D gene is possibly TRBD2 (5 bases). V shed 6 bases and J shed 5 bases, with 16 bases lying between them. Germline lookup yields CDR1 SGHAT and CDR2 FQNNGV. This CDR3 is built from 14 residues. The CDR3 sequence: CASRRANNRETQYF. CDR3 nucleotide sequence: TGTGCCAGCAGGAGGGCCAACAACCGGGAGACCCAGTACTTC.

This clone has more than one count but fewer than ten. The DNA of the CDR3 is TGTGCCAGTACCTTGCGGTTCATGAACACTGAAGCTTTCTTT. As protein: CASTLRFMNTEAFF. V gene TRBV19 combines with J gene TRBJ1-1; no clear D gene. The CDR3 totals 14 residues. V was trimmed by 7 bases and J by 0 bases, leaving 12 bases between them. The germline V gene encodes CDR1 LNHDA and CDR2 SQIVND (reference sequence). Full variable domain (outside the CDR3, taken from reference TRBV19 and TRBJ1-1): DGGITQSPKYLFRKEGQNVTLSCEQNLNHDAMYWYRQDPGQGLRLIYYSQIVNDFQKGDIAEGYSVSREKKESFPLTVTSAQKNPTAFYLCASTLRFMNTEAFFGQGTRLTVV.

CDR3 residues: CASTETSGDRETQYF. For the CDR3, the DNA is TGTGCCAGCACCGAGACTAGCGGGGACCGAGAGACCCAGTACTTC. The chain is built from TRBV5-6 and TRBJ2-5; 11 bases are shared with TRBD2. Germline CDR1 reads SGHDT; CDR2 reads YYEEEE. Trimming took 6 bases from V and 4 from J; bases not matched to a gene: 8. CDR3 length equals 15 residues.

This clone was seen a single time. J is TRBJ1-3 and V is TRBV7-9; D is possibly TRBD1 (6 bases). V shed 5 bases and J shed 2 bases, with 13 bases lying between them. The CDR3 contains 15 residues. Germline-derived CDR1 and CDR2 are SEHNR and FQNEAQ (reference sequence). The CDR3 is CASSALSGAGNTIYF. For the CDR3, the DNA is TGTGCCAGCAGCGCTCTCTCAGGGGCTGGAAACACCATATATTTT.

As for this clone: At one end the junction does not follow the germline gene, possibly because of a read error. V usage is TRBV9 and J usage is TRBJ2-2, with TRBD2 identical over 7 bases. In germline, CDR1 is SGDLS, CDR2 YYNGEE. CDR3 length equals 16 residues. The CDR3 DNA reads TGTGCCCGCAGCGTAGGTGGGGGGGTGAACACCGGGGAGCTGTTTTTT. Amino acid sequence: CARSVGGGVNTGELFF.

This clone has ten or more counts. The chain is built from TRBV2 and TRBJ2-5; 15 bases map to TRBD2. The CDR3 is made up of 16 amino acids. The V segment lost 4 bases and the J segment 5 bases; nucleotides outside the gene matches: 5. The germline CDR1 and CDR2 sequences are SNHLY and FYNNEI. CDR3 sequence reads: CASSVGTSGGRETQYF. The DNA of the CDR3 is TGTGCCAGCAGTGTCGGGACTAGCGGGGGGCGGGAGACCCAGTACTTC.

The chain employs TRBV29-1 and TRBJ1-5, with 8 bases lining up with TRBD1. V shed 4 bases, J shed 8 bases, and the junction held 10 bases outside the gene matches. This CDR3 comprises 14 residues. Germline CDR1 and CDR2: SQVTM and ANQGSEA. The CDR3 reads CSVGGGTGFEPQHF. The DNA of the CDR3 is TGCAGCGTTGGGGGGGGGACAGGCTTTGAGCCCCAGCATTTT.

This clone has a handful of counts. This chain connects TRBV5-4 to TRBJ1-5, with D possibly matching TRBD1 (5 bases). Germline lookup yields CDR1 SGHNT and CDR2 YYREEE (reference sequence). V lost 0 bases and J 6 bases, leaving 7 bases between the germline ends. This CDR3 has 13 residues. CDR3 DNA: TGTGCCAGCAGCTTGGGGGGCAGTCAGCCCCAGCATTTT. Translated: CASSLGGSQPQHF.

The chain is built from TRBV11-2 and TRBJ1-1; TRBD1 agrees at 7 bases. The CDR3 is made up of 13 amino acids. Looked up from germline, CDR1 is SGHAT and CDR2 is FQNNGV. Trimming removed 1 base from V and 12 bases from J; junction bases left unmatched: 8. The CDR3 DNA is TGTGCCAGCAGCTTAGGATCGGGGACAGAGCCTTTCTTT. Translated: CASSLGSGTEPFF.

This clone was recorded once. The CDR3 coding sequence is TGTGCCAGCTCACCCGACGCGACACCCTATGGCTACACCTTC. Translating gives CASSPDATPYGYTF. V gene TRBV18 combines with J gene TRBJ1-2, with D hard to call. V lost 3 bases and J 4 bases, leaving 12 bases between the germline ends. In germline, CDR1 is KGHSH, CDR2 LQKENI. The CDR3 totals 14 residues.

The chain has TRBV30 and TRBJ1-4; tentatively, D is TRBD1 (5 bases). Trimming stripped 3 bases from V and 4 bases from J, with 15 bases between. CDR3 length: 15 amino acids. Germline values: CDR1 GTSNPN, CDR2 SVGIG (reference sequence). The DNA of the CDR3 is TGTGCCTGGAGCCAGCCGGGGGGGGTTAATGAAAAACTGTTTTTT. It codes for CAWSQPGGVNEKLFF. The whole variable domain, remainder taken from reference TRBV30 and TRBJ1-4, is SQTIHQWPATLVQPVGSPLSLECTVEGTSNPNLYWYRQAAGRGLQLLFYSVGIGQISSEVPQNLSASRPQDRQFILSSKKLLLSDSGFYLCAWSQPGGVNEKLFFGSGTQLSVL.

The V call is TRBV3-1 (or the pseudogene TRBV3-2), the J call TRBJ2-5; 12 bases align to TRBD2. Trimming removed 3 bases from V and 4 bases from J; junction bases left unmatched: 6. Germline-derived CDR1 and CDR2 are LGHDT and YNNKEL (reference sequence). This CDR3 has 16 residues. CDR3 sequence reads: CASSHRLAGARETQYF. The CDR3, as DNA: TGTGCCAGCAGCCACCGACTAGCGGGGGCCCGAGAGACCCAGTACTTC.

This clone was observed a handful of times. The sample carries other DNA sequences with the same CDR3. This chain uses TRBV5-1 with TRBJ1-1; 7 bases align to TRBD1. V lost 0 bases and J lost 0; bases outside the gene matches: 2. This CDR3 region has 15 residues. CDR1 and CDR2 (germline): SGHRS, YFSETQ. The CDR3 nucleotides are TGCGCCAGCAGCTTGGGACAGGGTTTGAACACTGAAGCTTTCTTT. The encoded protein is CASSLGQGLNTEAFF. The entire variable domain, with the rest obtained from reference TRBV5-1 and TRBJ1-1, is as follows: KAGVTQTPRYLIKTRGQQVTLSCSPISGHRSVSWYQQTPGQGLQFLFEYFSETQRNKGNFPGRFSGRQFSNSRSEMNVSTLELGDSALYLCASSLGQGLNTEAFFGQGTRLTVV.

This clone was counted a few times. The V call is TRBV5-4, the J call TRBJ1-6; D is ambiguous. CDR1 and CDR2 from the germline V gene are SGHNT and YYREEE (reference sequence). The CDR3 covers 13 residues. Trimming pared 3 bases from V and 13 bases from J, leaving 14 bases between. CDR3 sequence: CASSSGPTAPLHF. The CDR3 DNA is TGTGCCAGCAGCTCAGGTCCGACCGCCCCCCTCCACTTT.

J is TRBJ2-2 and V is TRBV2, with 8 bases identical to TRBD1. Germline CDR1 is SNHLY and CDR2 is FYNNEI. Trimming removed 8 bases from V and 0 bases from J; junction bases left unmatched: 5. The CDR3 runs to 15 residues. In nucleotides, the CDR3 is TGTGCCAGCGGCGGACAGGGAACGAACACCGGGGAGCTGTTTTTT. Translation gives CASGGQGTNTGELFF. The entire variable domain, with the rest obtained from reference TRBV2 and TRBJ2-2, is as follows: EPEVTQTPSHQVTQMGQEVILRCVPISNHLYFYWYRQILGQKVEFLVSFYNNEISEKSEIFDDQFSVERPDGSNFTLKIRSTKLEDSAMYFCASGGQGTNTGELFFGEGSRLTVL.

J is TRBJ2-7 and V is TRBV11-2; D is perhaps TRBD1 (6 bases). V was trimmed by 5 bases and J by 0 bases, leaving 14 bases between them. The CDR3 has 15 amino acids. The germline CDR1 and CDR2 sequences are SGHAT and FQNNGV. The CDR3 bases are TGTGCCAGCAGCCCGGACAGCTGGAGCTCCTACGAGCAGTACTTC. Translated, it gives CASSPDSWSSYEQYF.